A selection of T cell receptor beta chains follows, all from one sample in a study of cytomegalovirus exposure and HLA in healthy donors. The repertoire was sequenced with immunoSEQ multiplex PCR; TCRdb's copy has only in-frame clones and lacks some. The sample yields some 200,000 clones, approximately 70% seen once. Sequencing input: PBMCs. All receptors come from a man aged 40-49 years in good health and CMV-seropositive. The CDR3 runs from the conserved cysteine through the conserved F or W. Each record gives: CDR3 DNA, CDR3 protein, J gene, D gene, clone size, V gene. D genes are given only for firm matches. Clone size is given for some rows only: seen once, a few or many times, or a class if the clone is expanded.

CDR3 DNA: TGTGCCAGCAGCTCCACCGGGACAGGGAACTACGAGCAGTACTTC; CDR3 protein: CASSSTGTGNYEQYF; J gene: TRBJ2-7; D gene: TRBD1; clone size: .; V gene: TRBV5-6
CDR3 DNA: TGTGCCAGCAGCACCGGGGGGGGCCCCTACGAGCAGTACTTC; CDR3 protein: CASSTGGGPYEQYF; J gene: TRBJ2-7; D gene: TRBD2; clone size: once; V gene: TRBV2
CDR3 DNA: TGTGCCAGCAGTGCACTGTGGAACACTGAAGCTTTCTTT; CDR3 protein: CASSALWNTEAFF; J gene: TRBJ1-1; D gene: .; clone size: .; V gene: TRBV25-1
CDR3 DNA: TGTGCCAGCAGCACTAGAGAGACCCAGTACTTC; CDR3 protein: CASSTRETQYF; J gene: TRBJ2-5; D gene: .; clone size: few; V gene: TRBV6-6
CDR3 DNA: TGTGCCAGCCCGAGATTTTGTACCCCGAATGAAAAACTGTTTTTT; CDR3 protein: CASPRFCTPNEKLFF; J gene: TRBJ1-4; D gene: .; clone size: .; V gene: TRBV25-1
CDR3 DNA: TGTGCCAGTAATCGCGGGGGGATTGACTATGGCTACACCTTC; CDR3 protein: CASNRGGIDYGYTF; J gene: TRBJ1-2; D gene: .; clone size: .; V gene: TRBV19
CDR3 DNA: TGTGCCAGCAGCCTCGGACAGGGAGGATACACCTTC; CDR3 protein: CASSLGQGGYTF; J gene: TRBJ1-2; D gene: TRBD1; clone size: few; V gene: TRBV16
CDR3 DNA: TGTGCCAGCAAAACAGGACAAGCCTATGGCTACACCTTC; CDR3 protein: CASKTGQAYGYTF; J gene: TRBJ1-2; D gene: .; clone size: .; V gene: TRBV28
CDR3 DNA: TGTGCTAGTGGTTTCGGTCAAACAGGGAGTCTGGCTGGCTACACCTTC; CDR3 protein: CASGFGQTGSLAGYTF; J gene: TRBJ1-2; D gene: .; clone size: .; V gene: TRBV12-5
CDR3 DNA: TGTGCCAGCAACCCACTCGGGACCTACGAGCAGTACTTC; CDR3 protein: CASNPLGTYEQYF; J gene: TRBJ2-7; D gene: .; clone size: .; V gene: TRBV5-6
CDR3 DNA: TGTGCCAGCAGCCGCGACAGGGTAAACACTGAAGCTTTCTTT; CDR3 protein: CASSRDRVNTEAFF; J gene: TRBJ1-1; D gene: TRBD1; clone size: .; V gene: TRBV7-9
CDR3 DNA: TGTGCCAGCTCCGAGACAGGGAGTAGGGGAGACATTCAGTACTTC; CDR3 protein: CASSETGSRGDIQYF; J gene: TRBJ2-4; D gene: TRBD1; clone size: .; V gene: TRBV18